This entry concerns a single T cell receptor beta chain. The antigen is unknown. This specimen belongs to a study of CD8+CD57+ T cells in acquired aplastic anemia. For the study at large: There were roughly 9.8 million reads, on average, for CD4+ cells from healthy donors. General observations from the study: The number of CD8+ CDR3 sequences shared by patients and controls was twenty-nine.

This CDR3 is 15 amino acids long. V was clipped by 4 bases and J by 2 bases, with 17 bases between them. The germline CDR1 and CDR2 sequences are SQVTM and ANQGSEA. Genomic DNA served as template for TCR beta VDJ and CDR3 profiling. MiXCR, applied by TCRdb to the reads, yields one record per CDR3 protein. The data show 150,000 to 200,000 distinct CDR3 sequences, 60% to 70% seen once. The sequence was collected from a human donor in good health. The chain couples TRBV29-1 to TRBJ1-2; no reliable D call. The sequenced material came from sorted CD4+, CD8+, or CD8+CD57+ T cells (not recorded which) from PBMCs. CDR3 sequence: CSVVLGKDSNYGYTF. The CDR3 DNA reads as TGCAGCGTTGTGTTAGGGAAGGATTCCAACTATGGCTACACCTTC.